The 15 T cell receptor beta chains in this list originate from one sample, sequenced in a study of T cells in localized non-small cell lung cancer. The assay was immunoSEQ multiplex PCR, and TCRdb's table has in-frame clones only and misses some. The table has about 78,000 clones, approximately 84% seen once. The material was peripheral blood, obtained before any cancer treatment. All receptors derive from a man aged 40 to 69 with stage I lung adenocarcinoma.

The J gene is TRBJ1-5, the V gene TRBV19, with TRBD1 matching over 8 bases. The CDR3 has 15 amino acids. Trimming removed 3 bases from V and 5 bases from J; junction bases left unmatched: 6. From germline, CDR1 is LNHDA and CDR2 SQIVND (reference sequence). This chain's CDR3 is CASSMGGQGYQPQHF. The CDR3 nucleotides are TGTGCCAGTAGTATGGGCGGACAGGGTTATCAGCCCCAGCATTTT. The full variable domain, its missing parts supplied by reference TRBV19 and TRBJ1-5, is DGGITQSPKYLFRKEGQNVTLSCEQNLNHDAMYWYRQDPGQGLRLIYYSQIVNDFQKGDIAEGYSVSREKKESFPLTVTSAQKNPTAFYLCASSMGGQGYQPQHFGDGTRLSIL.

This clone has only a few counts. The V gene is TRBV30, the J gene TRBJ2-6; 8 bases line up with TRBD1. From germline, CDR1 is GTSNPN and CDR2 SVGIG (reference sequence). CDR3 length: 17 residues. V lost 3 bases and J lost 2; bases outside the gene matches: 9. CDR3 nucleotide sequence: TGTGCCTGGAGGGCCTTTGACAGGGGTGCTGGGGCCAACGTCCTGACTTTC. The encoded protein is CAWRAFDRGAGANVLTF.

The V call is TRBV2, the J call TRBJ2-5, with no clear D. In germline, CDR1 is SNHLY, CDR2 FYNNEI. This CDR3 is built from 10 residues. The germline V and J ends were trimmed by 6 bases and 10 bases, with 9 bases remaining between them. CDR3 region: CASRLLYQYF. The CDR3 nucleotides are TGTGCCAGCAGACTTTTATACCAGTACTTC.

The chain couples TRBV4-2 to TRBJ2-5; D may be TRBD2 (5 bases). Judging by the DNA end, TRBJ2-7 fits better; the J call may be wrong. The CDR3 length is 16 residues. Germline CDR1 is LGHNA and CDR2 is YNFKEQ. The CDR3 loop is CASSTTRAVGSYEQYF. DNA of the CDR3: TGTGCCAGCAGCACCACCAGAGCGGTTGGGTCCTACGAGCAGTACTTC.

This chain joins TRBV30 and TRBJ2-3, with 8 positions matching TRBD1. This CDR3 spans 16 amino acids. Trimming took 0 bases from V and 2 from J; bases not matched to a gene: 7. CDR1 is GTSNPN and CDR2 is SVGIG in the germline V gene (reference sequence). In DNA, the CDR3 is TGTGCCTGGAGTGTACGTCCAGGGGGCCCCACAGATACGCAGTATTTT. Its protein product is CAWSVRPGGPTDTQYF.

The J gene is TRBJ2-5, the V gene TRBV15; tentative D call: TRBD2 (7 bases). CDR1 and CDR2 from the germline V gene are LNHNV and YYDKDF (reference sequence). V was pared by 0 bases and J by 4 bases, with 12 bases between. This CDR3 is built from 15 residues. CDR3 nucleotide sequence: TGTGCCACCAGCAGAGAGTACAGGGAGGGAGAGACCCAGTACTTC. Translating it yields CATSREYREGETQYF. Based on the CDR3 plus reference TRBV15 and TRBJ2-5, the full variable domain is DAMVIQNPRYQVTQFGKPVTLSCSQTLNHNVMYWYQQKSSQAPKLLFHYYDKDFNNEADTPDNFQSRRPNTSFCFLDIRSPGLGDTAMYLCATSREYREGETQYFGPGTRLLVL.

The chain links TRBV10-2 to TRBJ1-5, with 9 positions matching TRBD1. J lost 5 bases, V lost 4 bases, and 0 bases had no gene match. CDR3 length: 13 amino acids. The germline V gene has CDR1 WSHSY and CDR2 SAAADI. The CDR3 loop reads CASSGTGDQPQHF. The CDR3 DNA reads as TGCGCCAGCAGTGGGACAGGGGATCAGCCCCAGCATTTT.

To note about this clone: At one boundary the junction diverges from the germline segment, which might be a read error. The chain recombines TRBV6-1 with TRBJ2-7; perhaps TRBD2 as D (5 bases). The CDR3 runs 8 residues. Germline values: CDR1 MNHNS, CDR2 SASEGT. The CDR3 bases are TGTGCCAGCAGTGCCGGGATCTTC. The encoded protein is CASSAGIF.

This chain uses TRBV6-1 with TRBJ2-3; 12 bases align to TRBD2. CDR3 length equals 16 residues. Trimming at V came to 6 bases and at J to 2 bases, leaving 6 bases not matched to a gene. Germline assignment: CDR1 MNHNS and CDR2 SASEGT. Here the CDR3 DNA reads TGTGCCAGCAGCGAACGACTAGCGGGGGACACAGATACGCAGTATTTT. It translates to CASSERLAGDTDTQYF.

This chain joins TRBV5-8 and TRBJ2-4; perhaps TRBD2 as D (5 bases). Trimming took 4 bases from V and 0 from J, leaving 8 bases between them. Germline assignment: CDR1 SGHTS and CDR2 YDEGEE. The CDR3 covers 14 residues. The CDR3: CASSGRGAKNIQYF. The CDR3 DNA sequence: TGTGCCAGCAGCGGCCGGGGAGCCAAAAACATTCAGTACTTC.

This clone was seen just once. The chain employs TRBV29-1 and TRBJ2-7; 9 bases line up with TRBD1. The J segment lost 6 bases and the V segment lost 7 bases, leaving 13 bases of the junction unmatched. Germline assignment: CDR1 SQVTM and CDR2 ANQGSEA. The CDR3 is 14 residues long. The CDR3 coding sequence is TGCAGCGCTATGGGACAGGGCTTGTTTGGCGAGCAGTACTTC. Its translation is CSAMGQGLFGEQYF.

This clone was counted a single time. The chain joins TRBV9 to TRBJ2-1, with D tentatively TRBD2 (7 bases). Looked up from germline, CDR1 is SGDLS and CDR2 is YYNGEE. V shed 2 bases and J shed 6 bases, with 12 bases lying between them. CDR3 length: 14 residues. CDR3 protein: CASSVAGALNEQFF. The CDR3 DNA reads TGTGCCAGCAGCGTGGCGGGGGCCCTCAATGAGCAGTTCTTC.

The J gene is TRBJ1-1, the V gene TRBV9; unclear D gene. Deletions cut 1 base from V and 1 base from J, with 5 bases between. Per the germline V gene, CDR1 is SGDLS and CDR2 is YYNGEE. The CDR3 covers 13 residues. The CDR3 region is CASSVRQNTEAFF. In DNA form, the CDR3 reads TGTGCCAGCAGCGTACGCCAGAACACTGAAGCTTTCTTT.

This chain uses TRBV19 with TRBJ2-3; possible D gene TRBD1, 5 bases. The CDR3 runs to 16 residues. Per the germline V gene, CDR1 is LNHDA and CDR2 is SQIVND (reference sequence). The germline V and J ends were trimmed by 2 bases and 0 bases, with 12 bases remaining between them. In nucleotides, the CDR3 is TGTGCCAGTAGTATATCCGACAGCGTTAGCACAGATACGCAGTATTTT. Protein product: CASSISDSVSTDTQYF.

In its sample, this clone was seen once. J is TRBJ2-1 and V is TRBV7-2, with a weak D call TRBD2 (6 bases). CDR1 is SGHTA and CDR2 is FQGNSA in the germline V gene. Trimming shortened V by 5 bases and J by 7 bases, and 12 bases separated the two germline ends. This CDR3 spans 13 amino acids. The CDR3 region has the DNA TGTGCCAGCAGCGTCAGACTAGGAAATGAGCAGTTCTTC. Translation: CASSVRLGNEQFF.